The 24 T cell receptor beta chains below were found in one sample sequenced in a study of blood T cell repertoires in COVID-19. Produced via immunoSEQ multiplex PCR; TCRdb's table is partial and in-frame only. The sample gives just over 90,000 clones, roughly 80% of which show up once; about 16% is in the top ten. Sequences were obtained from peripheral blood. These receptors came from a human donor in a cohort sampled during active COVID-19.

This clone was observed a few times. The gene calls are TRBV10-2 and TRBJ1-3, with D possibly TRBD1 on 5 matching bases. The CDR3 has 14 amino acids. CDR1 and CDR2 from the germline V gene are WSHSY and SAAADI. With 2 bases removed from V and 9 bases from J, the gap between germline ends came to 14 bases. CDR3 sequence reads: CASSELPDGGTIYF. DNA for the CDR3: TGCGCCAGCAGTGAGCTCCCGGACGGGGGCACCATATATTTT.

V gene TRBV5-1 combines with J gene TRBJ2-1, with no clear D. The CDR3 sequence is 12 residues long. Germline CDR1 and CDR2: SGHRS and YFSETQ. V was trimmed by 3 bases and J by 8 bases, leaving 9 bases between them. In DNA, the CDR3 is TGCGCCAGCAGCTCCCCTAGTCATGAGCAGTTCTTC. Its protein product is CASSSPSHEQFF.

This rearrangement joins TRBV4-1 to TRBJ2-2; 8 nucleotides match TRBD2. V dropped 4 bases and J dropped 3; count of bases not matched to a gene: 4. The CDR3 has 15 amino acids. Germline V gives CDR1 MGHRA, CDR2 YSYEKL. CDR3 sequence: CASSPRGVDTGELFF. CDR3 coding DNA: TGCGCCAGCAGCCCGCGGGGGGTCGACACCGGGGAGCTGTTTTTT.

The rearrangement links TRBV7-3 to TRBJ2-1; TRBD2 matches at 10 bases. With 6 bases clipped from V and 4 bases from J, the junction kept 9 bases outside the gene matches. Germline V gene sequence: CDR1 SGHTA, CDR2 FQGTGA. CDR3 length: 16 residues. The CDR3 loop is CASRWASSGSYNEQFF. CDR3 sequence (DNA): TGTGCCAGCAGGTGGGCCTCTAGCGGGAGTTACAATGAGCAGTTCTTC.

The rearrangement joins TRBV7-2 to TRBJ2-7, with D tentatively TRBD2 (6 bases). V lost 1 base to trimming and J lost 3 bases, with 16 bases between them. CDR1 SGHTA and CDR2 FQGNSA come from the germline V gene. This CDR3 comprises 16 residues. CDR3: CASSLGGAGTFYEQYF. The CDR3 DNA reads TGTGCCAGCAGCTTAGGAGGGGCGGGAACGTTCTACGAGCAGTACTTC.

The V call is TRBV10-3, the J call TRBJ2-5, with 11 bases fitting TRBD2. With V trimmed by 2 bases and J by 2 bases, 7 bases remained unmatched. From germline, CDR1 is ENHRY and CDR2 SYGVKD. The CDR3 has 17 amino acids. The CDR3 DNA reads TGTGCCATCAGTGAGACTAGCGGGGGCCGGAATCAAGAGACCCAGTACTTC. Residues: CAISETSGGRNQETQYF.

The V and J genes are TRBV27 and TRBJ2-1; 12 bases match TRBD2. Germline CDR1 MNHEY, CDR2 SMNVEV (reference sequence). Germline trimming cut 0 bases from V and 6 bases from J; bases unmatched to any gene: 3. The CDR3 consists of 16 residues. CDR3 in DNA: TGTGCCAGCAGTTTATCCCTAGCGGGAGGGCCCAATGAGCAGTTCTTC. It specifies CASSLSLAGGPNEQFF.

This rearrangement joins TRBV19 to TRBJ1-5; 7 positions agree with TRBD1. V was clipped by 7 bases and J by 3 bases; unmatched bases: 9. The CDR3 extends over 15 amino acids. Germline lookup yields CDR1 LNHDA and CDR2 SQIVND (reference sequence). The CDR3 region has the DNA TGTGCCAGTACCGGAGGGGGGACAGTCAATCAGCCCCAGCATTTT. It yields the protein CASTGGGTVNQPQHF. The whole variable domain, filled in from reference TRBV19 and TRBJ1-5, reads DGGITQSPKYLFRKEGQNVTLSCEQNLNHDAMYWYRQDPGQGLRLIYYSQIVNDFQKGDIAEGYSVSREKKESFPLTVTSAQKNPTAFYLCASTGGGTVNQPQHFGDGTRLSIL.

The V call is TRBV5-6, the J call TRBJ1-1, with a tentative D call TRBD1 (5 bases). Germline CDR1 is SGHDT and CDR2 is YYEEEE. The CDR3 has 13 residues. The V gene lost 4 bases and the J gene lost 4 bases, with 11 bases spanning the gap. CDR3 in DNA: TGTGCCAGCAGCGCGGCAGGGCGCACTGAAGCTTTCTTT. This codes for CASSAAGRTEAFF.

The chain links TRBV19 to TRBJ1-1; 8 nucleotides match TRBD1. CDR3 size: 15 residues. Germline V CDR1 and CDR2: LNHDA, SQIVND (reference sequence). Unmatched junction bases numbered 16, after V lost 6 bases and J lost 10 bases. CDR3 nucleotides: TGTGCCAGTAGACACCTCGGACAGGGTGCGGCCGGAGCTTTCTTT. Protein sequence: CASRHLGQGAAGAFF.

The chain carries TRBV5-4 and TRBJ1-2; tentative D call: TRBD1 (5 bases). Germline V CDR1 and CDR2: SGHNT, YYREEE (reference sequence). The CDR3 is 14 amino acids. Trimming cost V 4 bases and J 5 bases, with 15 bases left between them. The CDR3 protein is CASSAGGWKYGYTF. Here the CDR3 DNA reads TGTGCCAGCAGCGCGGGGGGGTGGAAGTATGGCTACACCTTC. The full variable domain, its missing parts supplied by reference TRBV5-4 and TRBJ1-2, is ETGVTQSPTHLIKTRGQQVTLRCSSQSGHNTVSWYQQALGQGPQFIFQYYREEENGRGNFPPRFSGLQFPNYSSELNVNALELDDSALYLCASSAGGWKYGYTFGSGTRLTVV.

The J gene is TRBJ2-7, the V gene TRBV19; 7 bases fit TRBD1. J lost 5 bases, V lost 7 bases, and 8 bases had no gene match. CDR1 and CDR2 from the germline V gene are LNHDA and SQIVND (reference sequence). The CDR3 totals 13 residues. The CDR3 DNA reads TGTGCCAGTACGGGGCAGGGGGTCCACGAGCAGTACTTC. Amino acid sequence: CASTGQGVHEQYF. The full variable domain, completed using reference TRBV19 and TRBJ2-7, is DGGITQSPKYLFRKEGQNVTLSCEQNLNHDAMYWYRQDPGQGLRLIYYSQIVNDFQKGDIAEGYSVSREKKESFPLTVTSAQKNPTAFYLCASTGQGVHEQYFGPGTRLTVT.

This rearrangement joins TRBV11-2 to TRBJ1-6; D not resolved. V lost 0 bases to trimming and J lost 1 base, with 4 bases between them. This CDR3 is built from 15 residues. Germline V CDR1 and CDR2: SGHAT, FQNNGV. In nucleotides, the CDR3 is TGTGCCAGCAGCTTAGATCTATCCTATAATTCACCCCTCCACTTT. Protein: CASSLDLSYNSPLHF.

This clone was picked up one time. This chain joins TRBV27 and TRBJ1-4; 10 positions match TRBD1. The V segment lost 6 bases and the J segment 5 bases; nucleotides outside the gene matches: 9. The CDR3 sequence is 16 residues long. CDR1 MNHEY and CDR2 SMNVEV come from the germline V gene (reference sequence). CDR3: CASRTGTGAGNEKLFF. The DNA for the CDR3 is TGTGCCAGCAGAACCGGGACAGGGGCGGGAAATGAAAAACTGTTTTTT.

V is TRBV13 and J is TRBJ2-3, with 10 bases lining up with TRBD1. The V and J ends lost 1 base and 3 bases, in that order; junction bases with no gene match: 4. This CDR3 has 16 amino acids. CDR1 PRHDT and CDR2 FYEKMQ come from the germline V gene (reference sequence). CDR3 region: CASSLVGQGRTDTQYF. Here the CDR3 DNA reads TGTGCCAGCAGCTTAGTGGGACAGGGGAGGACAGATACGCAGTATTTT.

The V gene is TRBV28, the J gene TRBJ2-7, with 9 nucleotides matching TRBD2. The V gene end was trimmed by 2 bases and the J gene end by 2 bases; junction bases not matched to a gene: 4. This CDR3 comprises 15 residues. Germline V gene lookup returns CDR1 MDHEN and CDR2 SYDVKM. The CDR3, as DNA: TGTGCCAGCAGTTTACACTTAGCGGGGGCCTACGAGCAGTACTTC. Protein sequence: CASSLHLAGAYEQYF.

The gene calls are TRBV19 and TRBJ2-1; 12 nucleotides line up with TRBD2. V lost 7 bases, J lost 8 bases, and 6 bases stayed unmatched. From germline, CDR1 is LNHDA and CDR2 SQIVND (reference sequence). The CDR3 extends over 14 amino acids. The CDR3: CASTTSGGPHEQFF. The CDR3 region has the DNA TGTGCCAGTACAACTAGCGGGGGGCCGCATGAGCAGTTCTTC.

This clone came up many times. The chain couples TRBV3-1 (or the pseudogene TRBV3-2) to TRBJ2-5; 7 bases are a match to TRBD2. The CDR3 is made up of 15 amino acids. Losses at the gene ends were 6 bases for V and 6 bases for J; bases not matched to a gene: 13. Germline values: CDR1 LGHDT, CDR2 YNNKEL (reference sequence). CDR3 protein: CASSFTSVGLKTQYF. The DNA for the CDR3 is TGTGCCAGCAGTTTCACTAGCGTCGGACTTAAGACCCAGTACTTC.

J is TRBJ2-2 and V is TRBV19, with 9 positions matching TRBD2. The CDR3 consists of 17 residues. Germline values: CDR1 LNHDA, CDR2 SQIVND (reference sequence). J lost 3 bases, V lost 3 bases, and 8 bases had no gene match. The CDR3 DNA reads as TGTGCCAGTAGTATTCCCGCGGGAGGGCGGTACACCGGGGAGCTGTTTTTT. This encodes CASSIPAGGRYTGELFF.

In this sample, this clone turned up once. V is TRBV19 and J is TRBJ2-4, with D tentatively TRBD1 (6 bases). This CDR3 is built from 16 residues. The V gene lost 3 bases and the J gene lost 8 bases, with 20 bases spanning the gap. Germline V lookup: CDR1 LNHDA, CDR2 SQIVND (reference sequence). The CDR3 sequence: CASSIRSVGQTDIQYF. The CDR3, as DNA: TGTGCCAGTAGTATTAGGTCGGTTGGACAGACGGACATTCAGTACTTC. Full variable domain (rest looked up from reference TRBV19 and TRBJ2-4): DGGITQSPKYLFRKEGQNVTLSCEQNLNHDAMYWYRQDPGQGLRLIYYSQIVNDFQKGDIAEGYSVSREKKESFPLTVTSAQKNPTAFYLCASSIRSVGQTDIQYFGAGTRLSVL.

This clone was found once. The chain combines TRBV6-5 with TRBJ2-7; D may be TRBD2 (6 bases). Looked up from germline, CDR1 is MNHEY and CDR2 is SVGAGI. The CDR3 contains 16 residues. The V end was cut by 2 bases, the J end by 0 bases, with 14 bases between. The CDR3 DNA sequence: TGTGCCAGCAGTTACGGAGTAGGCGGGGCCTCCTACGAGCAGTACTTC. Residues: CASSYGVGGASYEQYF.

The rearrangement uses TRBV24-1 and TRBJ2-1; 8 bases agree with TRBD2. This CDR3 is built from 13 residues. In germline, CDR1 is KGHDR, CDR2 SFDVKD. J was trimmed by 0 bases and V by 10 bases; bases with no gene match: 1. As DNA, the CDR3 is TGTGCCACGAGCGGGAGCTCCTACAATGAGCAGTTCTTC. The encoded protein is CATSGSSYNEQFF.

The chain is built from TRBV7-3 and TRBJ2-2; possible D gene TRBD2, 6 bases. V was clipped by 5 bases and J by 5 bases, with 15 bases between them. CDR1 is SGHTA and CDR2 is FQGTGA in the germline V gene. This CDR3 comprises 15 residues. The CDR3 bases are TGTGCCAGCAGCCCCTCGGGGGTTGGGACCGGGGAGCTGTTTTTT. Translating gives CASSPSGVGTGELFF. Full variable domain (missing parts from reference TRBV7-3 and TRBJ2-2): GAGVSQTPSNKVTEKGKYVELRCDPISGHTALYWYRQSLGQGPEFLIYFQGTGAADDSGLPNDRFFAVRPEGSVSTLKIQRTERGDSAVYLCASSPSGVGTGELFFGEGSRLTVL.

The CDR3 sequence: CASSFGGNQETQYF. The CDR3 coding sequence is TGCGCCAGCAGCTTTGGCGGGAACCAAGAGACCCAGTACTTC. This rearrangement joins TRBV5-1 to TRBJ2-5; weak D call: TRBD2 (6 bases). Germline CDR1 and CDR2: SGHRS and YFSETQ. V lost 2 bases and J 0 bases, leaving 8 bases between the germline ends. The CDR3 spans 14 residues. Full variable domain (missing parts from reference TRBV5-1 and TRBJ2-5): KAGVTQTPRYLIKTRGQQVTLSCSPISGHRSVSWYQQTPGQGLQFLFEYFSETQRNKGNFPGRFSGRQFSNSRSEMNVSTLELGDSALYLCASSFGGNQETQYFGPGTRLLVL.